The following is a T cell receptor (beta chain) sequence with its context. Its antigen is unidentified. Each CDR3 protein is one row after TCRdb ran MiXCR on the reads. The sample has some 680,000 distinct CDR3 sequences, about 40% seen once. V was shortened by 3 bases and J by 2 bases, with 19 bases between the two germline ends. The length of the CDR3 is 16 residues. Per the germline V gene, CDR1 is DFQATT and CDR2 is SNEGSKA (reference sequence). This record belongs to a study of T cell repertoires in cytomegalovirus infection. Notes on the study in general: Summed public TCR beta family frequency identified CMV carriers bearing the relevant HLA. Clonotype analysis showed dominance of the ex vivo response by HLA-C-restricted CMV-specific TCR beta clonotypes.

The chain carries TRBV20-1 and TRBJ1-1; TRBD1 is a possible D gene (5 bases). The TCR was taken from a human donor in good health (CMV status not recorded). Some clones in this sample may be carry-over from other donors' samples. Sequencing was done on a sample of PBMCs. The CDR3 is CSASGGWNRDNTEAFF. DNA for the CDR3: TGCAGTGCTAGCGGGGGATGGAACAGAGATAACACTGAAGCTTTCTTT.